The 22 T cell receptor beta chains below were found in one sample sequenced in a study of CD8 T cells in ankylosing spondylitis. MiXCR, run by TCRdb on the 5' RACE reads, gives a single entry per CDR3 protein. The repertoire holds hundreds of thousands of distinct CDR3 sequences, approximately 12% seen once, with approximately 0.5% in the top ten. Findings of the study overall: About 8 highly homologous variants made up a TCR beta motif, and this motif appeared characteristic of ankylosing spondylitis blood.

Their antigens are not known. Sequenced material: blood, either unsorted or a sorted T cell fraction (not recorded which). The receptors derive from a male donor with ankylosing spondylitis.

The sample holds a few counts of this clonotype. The chain couples TRBV5-1 to TRBJ2-1; a weak D match, TRBD2 (6 bases). The length of the CDR3 is 15 residues. Germline V gene sequence: CDR1 SGHRS, CDR2 YFSETQ. V shed 3 bases and J shed 2 bases, with 12 bases lying between them. CDR3 coding DNA: TGCGCCAGCAGCTGGGGGACTGCGGCCTACAATGAGCAGTTCTTC. Translating gives CASSWGTAAYNEQFF.

There are a few counts of this clonotype. The chain recombines TRBV27 with TRBJ1-1; D gene ambiguous. Germline CDR1 is MNHEY and CDR2 is SMNVEV (reference sequence). V dropped 5 bases and J dropped 7 bases, with 11 bases sitting between them. The CDR3 length is 12 residues. The CDR3 coding sequence is TGTGCCAGCAGTCGTGGATGGGGTGAAGCTTTCTTT. This translates into CASSRGWGEAFF.

This clonotype turned up a few times. The CDR3 nucleotides are TGTGCCAGCAGCCTCCGACAGGGTGGGGGCACTGAAGCTTTCTTT. It is translated as CASSLRQGGGTEAFF. This chain joins TRBV7-2 and TRBJ1-1; 7 bases align to TRBD1. Germline-derived CDR1 and CDR2 are SGHTA and FQGNSA. V was pared by 5 bases and J by 4 bases, with 10 bases of the junction left unmatched. There are 15 residues in the CDR3.

This chain uses TRBV7-6 with TRBJ2-6; D is unresolved. There are 15 residues in the CDR3. CDR1 is SGHVS, CDR2 FNYEAQ, per germline. The V end was cut by 5 bases, the J end by 7 bases, with 15 bases between. CDR3 amino acids: CASSPYRLNANVLTF. CDR3 sequence (DNA): TGTGCCAGCAGCCCCTACCGGTTAAACGCCAACGTCCTGACTTTC.

The rearrangement links TRBV28 to TRBJ2-1; TRBD2 agrees at 10 bases. CDR3 length equals 19 residues. Germline-derived CDR1 and CDR2 are MDHEN and SYDVKM. The J segment lost 0 bases and the V segment lost 3 bases, leaving 11 bases of the junction unmatched. CDR3: CASSFRLAGDRTSYNEQFF. The CDR3 coding sequence is TGTGCCAGCAGTTTTCGGCTAGCGGGAGATCGTACCTCCTACAATGAGCAGTTCTTC.

The V gene is TRBV2, the J gene TRBJ2-1; maybe TRBD2 (5 bases). Germline V lookup: CDR1 SNHLY, CDR2 FYNNEI. There are 13 residues in the CDR3. V was shortened by 3 bases and J by 8 bases, with 11 bases between the two germline ends. The CDR3 region is CASSDEGVDEQFF. The DNA for the CDR3 is TGTGCCAGCAGTGATGAGGGTGTCGATGAGCAGTTCTTC.

The CDR3 coding sequence is TGCGCCAGCAGCTTGGCCGGACACACCGGGGAGCTGTTTTTT. It translates to CASSLAGHTGELFF. The chain carries TRBV5-1 and TRBJ2-2; D gene ambiguous. V was pared by 0 bases and J by 3 bases, with 6 bases between. Germline V lookup: CDR1 SGHRS, CDR2 YFSETQ. The CDR3 runs 14 residues.

The table lists this clonotype with many counts. It may be a read error: a sequence one base away is much more abundant. V and J are TRBV12-3 or TRBV12-4 and TRBJ2-3, with D unclear. CDR3 length: 11 amino acids. Trimming shortened V by 6 bases and J by 2 bases, and 3 bases separated the two germline ends. CDR3 in DNA: TGTGCCAGCAGGTTCACAGATACGCAGTATTTT. Translating gives CASRFTDTQYF.

This clonotype came up a few times. The V gene is TRBV7-9, the J gene TRBJ2-5; 7 positions match TRBD1. CDR1 is SEHNR, CDR2 FQNEAQ, per germline (reference sequence). V was pared by 1 base and J by 7 bases, with 6 bases of the junction left unmatched. This CDR3 has 14 residues. The CDR3 reads CASSLEEGQWTQYF. CDR3 nucleotides: TGTGCCAGCAGCTTAGAAGAGGGACAGTGGACCCAGTACTTC. The variable domain in full, completed from reference TRBV7-9 and TRBJ2-5, reads DTGVSQNPRHKITKRGQNVTFRCDPISEHNRLYWYRQTLGQGPEFLTYFQNEAQLEKSRLLSDRFSAERPKGSFSTLEIQRTEQGDSAMYLCASSLEEGQWTQYFGPGTRLLVL.

The chain's CDR3 is CASSPRADGEQYF. Here the CDR3 DNA reads TGTGCCAGCAGCCCCCGGGCCGACGGGGAGCAGTACTTC. The chain has TRBV12-3 or TRBV12-4 and TRBJ2-7; D unclear. V lost 6 bases, J lost 7 bases, and 16 bases lay in between. The CDR3 is 13 residues long.

This clonotype showed up just a few times. This chain connects TRBV10-3 to TRBJ1-2; 12 nucleotides line up with TRBD1. This CDR3 contains 14 residues. The J segment lost 4 bases and the V segment lost 10 bases, leaving 7 bases of the junction unmatched. Germline lookup yields CDR1 ENHRY and CDR2 SYGVKD. The chain's CDR3 is CATTGTGGLYGYTF. The CDR3 DNA reads as TGTGCCACCACCGGGACAGGGGGCCTCTATGGCTACACCTTC.

The table lists this clonotype with a few counts. This rearrangement joins TRBV4-2 to TRBJ2-1; 11 bases agree with TRBD2. This CDR3 has 17 amino acids. J gave up 8 bases and V 4 bases, and 13 bases lay outside the gene matches. Looked up from germline, CDR1 is LGHNA and CDR2 is YNFKEQ. The CDR3 spells CASSRDRLAGSGHEQFF. The CDR3 nucleotides read TGTGCCAGCAGCCGCGACCGACTAGCGGGGTCGGGGCATGAGCAGTTCTTC.

This clonotype was seen a few times. The chain is built from TRBV6-1 and TRBJ1-4, with a tentative D call TRBD1 (5 bases). Per the germline V gene, CDR1 is MNHNS and CDR2 is SASEGT. The V gene lost 6 bases and the J gene lost 8 bases, with 19 bases spanning the gap. The CDR3 consists of 15 residues. This CDR3 is CASSRGTGLLEKLFF. CDR3 coding DNA: TGTGCCAGCAGCCGAGGGACTGGGCTCCTGGAAAAACTGTTTTTT.

The rearrangement uses TRBV24-1 and TRBJ2-1; a possible D gene is TRBD2 (5 bases). Trimming took off 5 bases at V and 0 bases at J, with 13 bases between the two ends. The CDR3 loop spans 16 amino acids. Germline assignment: CDR1 KGHDR and CDR2 SFDVKD. CDR3 residues: CATSGERKSSYNEQFF. For the CDR3, the DNA is TGTGCCACCAGTGGGGAGCGGAAGAGCTCCTACAATGAGCAGTTCTTC.

This chain connects TRBV20-1 to TRBJ2-7; no reliable D call. Germline CDR1 DFQATT, CDR2 SNEGSKA (reference sequence). V was cut by 4 bases and J by 2 bases, with 6 bases left in between. This CDR3 is built from 11 residues. This chain's CDR3 is CSATVTYEQYF. In nucleotides, the CDR3 is TGCAGTGCTACGGTTACCTACGAGCAGTACTTC.

This sequence joins TRBV11-2 and TRBJ2-1; 10 nucleotides match TRBD2. CDR1 and CDR2 (germline): SGHAT, FQNNGV. The ends lost 3 bases at V and 2 bases at J; junction bases unmatched: 7. This CDR3 is 17 amino acids long. The CDR3 here is CASSFPSGSFTYNEQFF. The CDR3 DNA follows: TGTGCCAGCAGCTTTCCTAGCGGGAGTTTCACCTACAATGAGCAGTTCTTC.

This clonotype was detected ten times or more. This chain joins TRBV20-1 and TRBJ2-7; a possible D gene is TRBD2 (6 bases). The CDR3 extends over 14 amino acids. The germline gives CDR1 DFQATT, CDR2 SNEGSKA (reference sequence). Trimming left V 6 bases short and J 6 bases short, with 21 bases between. The CDR3 DNA is TGCAGTGCCTTGACCGGAGGGACCGAGGGCGAGCAGTACTTC. The encoded protein is CSALTGGTEGEQYF.

The rearrangement links TRBV9 to TRBJ2-5; TRBD2 aligns across 9 bases. Germline CDR1 and CDR2: SGDLS and YYNGEE. This CDR3 spans 15 amino acids. V lost 0 bases and J lost 4; bases outside the gene matches: 4. The CDR3 coding sequence is TGTGCCAGCAGCGTAGGAGGCGGGGGGGGAGAGACCCAGTACTTC. Protein product: CASSVGGGGGETQYF.

This clonotype was detected ten times or more. The CDR3 loop is CASSLGPRGYTF. As DNA, the CDR3 is TGCGCCAGCAGCTTGGGCCCCAGGGGCTACACCTTC. The V call is TRBV5-1, the J call TRBJ1-2; D is uncertain. V shed 0 bases and J shed 8 bases, with 8 bases lying between them. CDR1 is SGHRS, CDR2 YFSETQ, per germline. The CDR3 totals 12 residues.

This clonotype has a count of ten or more. CDR3 coding DNA: TGTGCCAGCAGCACGGACAGGGTCACAGATACGCAGTATTTT. It translates to CASSTDRVTDTQYF. V and J are TRBV7-3 and TRBJ2-3, with 8 bases aligning to TRBD1. CDR1 is SGHTA and CDR2 is FQGTGA in the germline V gene. There are 14 residues in the CDR3. The J segment lost 2 bases and the V segment lost 5 bases, leaving 3 bases of the junction unmatched.

This chain joins TRBV7-9 and TRBJ1-5; D possibly corresponds to TRBD1 (6 bases). Between the trimmed V and J ends, which lost 4 bases and 5 bases, there was a span of 15 bases. Germline V gene lookup returns CDR1 SEHNR and CDR2 FQNEAQ (reference sequence). The CDR3 has 15 amino acids. The CDR3 sequence: CASSSGATFHQPQHF. CDR3 nucleotides: TGTGCCAGCAGCTCGGGGGCGACGTTTCATCAGCCCCAGCATTTT. The entire variable domain, with the rest obtained from reference TRBV7-9 and TRBJ1-5, is as follows: DTGVSQNPRHKITKRGQNVTFRCDPISEHNRLYWYRQTLGQGPEFLTYFQNEAQLEKSRLLSDRFSAERPKGSFSTLEIQRTEQGDSAMYLCASSSGATFHQPQHFGDGTRLSIL.

The table lists this clonotype with a few counts. The V and J genes are TRBV25-1 and TRBJ2-3; D is ambiguous. Germline CDR1 MGHDK, CDR2 SYGVNS. V dropped 7 bases and J dropped 2 bases, with 10 bases sitting between them. The CDR3 is 13 amino acids. The CDR3, as DNA: TGTGCCAGCAAACAGAGATACACAGATACGCAGTATTTT. Its translation: CASKQRYTDTQYF.